Listed below are T cell receptor beta chains from one sample, sequenced in a study of blood T cell repertoires in COVID-19. Sequenced by immunoSEQ multiplex PCR; TCRdb stores in-frame clones only, minus some. The table includes around 80,000 clones, approximately 80% detected once. Sequencing was carried out using peripheral blood. These receptors originate from an elderly man with acute or convalescent COVID-19. The CDR3 runs from the conserved cysteine through the conserved F or W. Each record gives: CDR3 protein, CDR3 DNA, V gene, J gene, D gene, clone size. The D gene is left open where the match is weak. Clone size appears in some rows only: once, few, many, or a class for an expanded clone.

CDR3aa: CASSLTGTEGLPIYF; CDR3nt: TGTGCCAGCAGCCTCACCGGGACAGAGGGCTTGCCCATATATTTT; v_gene: TRBV6-5; j_gene: TRBJ1-3; d_gene: TRBD1; abundance: .
CDR3aa: CASSSGLAVYNEQFF; CDR3nt: TGTGCCAGCAGTTCGGGACTAGCGGTCTACAATGAGCAGTTCTTC; v_gene: TRBV6-2/TRBV6-3; j_gene: TRBJ2-1; d_gene: TRBD2; abundance: .
CDR3aa: CASSVTGTGSDAFF; CDR3nt: TGCGCCAGCAGCGTAACCGGGACAGGGTCCGACGCTTTCTTT; v_gene: TRBV5-1; j_gene: TRBJ1-1; d_gene: TRBD1; abundance: .
CDR3aa: CASSNGGVGTEAFF; CDR3nt: TGTGCCAGTAGTAATGGGGGGGTTGGCACTGAAGCTTTCTTT; v_gene: TRBV19; j_gene: TRBJ1-1; d_gene: .; abundance: .
CDR3aa: CASTWGQLQETQYF; CDR3nt: TGTGCCAGCACCTGGGGGCAGCTACAAGAGACCCAGTACTTC; v_gene: TRBV5-6; j_gene: TRBJ2-5; d_gene: .; abundance: .
CDR3aa: CASSFSLLRAPSSGNTIYF; CDR3nt: TGTGCCAGCAGCTTCAGCCTGCTCAGGGCACCGAGCTCTGGAAACACCATATATTTT; v_gene: TRBV11-2; j_gene: TRBJ1-3; d_gene: .; abundance: few
CDR3aa: CASSGGDGVSTIYF; CDR3nt: TGCGCCAGCAGCGGAGGTGATGGGGTGTCTACCATATATTTT; v_gene: TRBV5-1; j_gene: TRBJ1-3; d_gene: .; abundance: .
CDR3aa: CASSARTAANSPLHF; CDR3nt: TGTGCCAGCAGCGCCCGGACAGCGGCGAATTCACCCCTCCACTTT; v_gene: TRBV21-1; j_gene: TRBJ1-6; d_gene: .; abundance: few
CDR3aa: CASSDATGTGGNQPQHF; CDR3nt: TGTGCCAGCAGTGACGCTACCGGGACAGGGGGGAATCAGCCCCAGCATTTT; v_gene: TRBV2; j_gene: TRBJ1-5; d_gene: TRBD1; abundance: .
CDR3aa: CASSPRRGANTGELFF; CDR3nt: TGTGCCAGCAGCCCCCGGCGGGGGGCGAACACCGGGGAGCTGTTTTTT; v_gene: TRBV9; j_gene: TRBJ2-2; d_gene: TRBD2; abundance: .
CDR3aa: CASSRHRGGLNTEAFF; CDR3nt: TGTGCCAGCAGCCGTCACAGGGGGGGCTTGAACACTGAAGCTTTCTTT; v_gene: TRBV3-1/TRBV3-2; j_gene: TRBJ1-1; d_gene: TRBD1; abundance: .
CDR3aa: CASGPLAGAYNEQFF; CDR3nt: TGTGCTAGTGGACCACTAGCGGGGGCTTACAATGAGCAGTTCTTC; v_gene: TRBV12-5; j_gene: TRBJ2-1; d_gene: TRBD2; abundance: .
CDR3aa: CASSYSQGTGRYEQYF; CDR3nt: TGTGCCAGCAGTTACTCGCAGGGGACAGGGAGGTACGAGCAGTACTTC; v_gene: TRBV6-5; j_gene: TRBJ2-7; d_gene: TRBD1; abundance: .
CDR3aa: CASSYRTAGELFF; CDR3nt: TGTGCCAGCAGTTACCGTACGGCCGGGGAGCTGTTTTTT; v_gene: TRBV6-2/TRBV6-3; j_gene: TRBJ2-2; d_gene: .; abundance: .
CDR3aa: CASSNGQVPNEKLFF; CDR3nt: TGCGCCAGCAGCAACGGACAGGTGCCTAATGAAAAACTGTTTTTT; v_gene: TRBV5-1; j_gene: TRBJ1-4; d_gene: TRBD1; abundance: .
CDR3aa: CASSTQGARGEKLFF; CDR3nt: TGTGCCAGCAGCACCCAGGGGGCGCGAGGGGAAAAACTGTTTTTT; v_gene: TRBV9; j_gene: TRBJ1-4; d_gene: TRBD1; abundance: few
CDR3aa: CASSWPRTEAFF; CDR3nt: TGTGCCAGCAGCTGGCCCCGTACTGAAGCTTTCTTT; v_gene: TRBV11-1; j_gene: TRBJ1-1; d_gene: .; abundance: .
CDR3aa: CASSEWQGTYEQYF; CDR3nt: TGTGCCAGCAGTGAATGGCAGGGCACCTACGAGCAGTACTTC; v_gene: TRBV6-1; j_gene: TRBJ2-7; d_gene: .; abundance: once
CDR3aa: CASSFNQGVAYNEQFF; CDR3nt: TGTGCCAGCAGCTTCAACCAGGGGGTCGCCTACAATGAGCAGTTCTTC; v_gene: TRBV21-1; j_gene: TRBJ2-1; d_gene: .; abundance: .
CDR3aa: CASYSSMNTEAFF; CDR3nt: TGTGCCAGCTACAGCAGCATGAACACTGAAGCTTTCTTT; v_gene: TRBV18; j_gene: TRBJ1-1; d_gene: .; abundance: .
CDR3aa: CASTRGGETQYF; CDR3nt: TGTGCCAGCACCCGGGGTGGGGAGACCCAGTACTTC; v_gene: TRBV2; j_gene: TRBJ2-5; d_gene: .; abundance: .
CDR3aa: CASSLSRGEVEKLFF; CDR3nt: TGTGCCAGCAGCCTAAGTCGGGGTGAGGTCGAAAAACTGTTTTTT; v_gene: TRBV3-1/TRBV3-2; j_gene: TRBJ1-4; d_gene: .; abundance: .
CDR3aa: CASSEGGTGFIEQYF; CDR3nt: TGTGCCAGCAGTGAAGGTGGGACAGGGTTTATCGAGCAGTACTTC; v_gene: TRBV2; j_gene: TRBJ2-7; d_gene: TRBD1; abundance: once
CDR3aa: CASSLERRSNSYNEQFF; CDR3nt: TGTGCCAGCAGCTTAGAGCGCCGATCCAACTCCTACAATGAGCAGTTCTTC; v_gene: TRBV7-2; j_gene: TRBJ2-1; d_gene: .; abundance: .
CDR3aa: CASSFDRDRGYTF; CDR3nt: TGTGCCAGCAGCTTCGACAGGGATCGTGGCTACACCTTC; v_gene: TRBV11-2; j_gene: TRBJ1-2; d_gene: TRBD1; abundance: .
CDR3aa: CASSEGRKNTEAFF; CDR3nt: TGCGCCAGCAGTGAGGGCAGAAAGAACACTGAAGCTTTCTTT; v_gene: TRBV10-1; j_gene: TRBJ1-1; d_gene: .; abundance: .
CDR3aa: CSAQGKYNEQFF; CDR3nt: TGCAGCGCACAGGGTAAATACAATGAGCAGTTCTTC; v_gene: TRBV29-1; j_gene: TRBJ2-1; d_gene: .; abundance: .
CDR3aa: CASSENEKLFF; CDR3nt: TGTGCCAGCAGCGAGAATGAAAAACTGTTTTTT; v_gene: TRBV5-5; j_gene: TRBJ1-4; d_gene: .; abundance: few
CDR3aa: CASGDSGNYGYTF; CDR3nt: TGTGCCAGCGGGGACAGCGGGAACTATGGCTACACCTTC; v_gene: TRBV5-4; j_gene: TRBJ1-2; d_gene: TRBD1; abundance: once
CDR3aa: CASSLDRAQIDEQFF; CDR3nt: TGTGCCAGCAGCTTGGACAGGGCACAGATCGATGAGCAGTTCTTC; v_gene: TRBV5-4; j_gene: TRBJ2-1; d_gene: .; abundance: .
CDR3aa: CASSYADSLSYEQYF; CDR3nt: TGTGCCAGCAGTTACGCGGATTCGCTCTCCTACGAGCAGTACTTC; v_gene: TRBV6-5; j_gene: TRBJ2-7; d_gene: .; abundance: .
CDR3aa: CASSRGQPTDTQYF; CDR3nt: TGTGCCAGCAGCAGGGGACAGCCCACAGATACGCAGTATTTT; v_gene: TRBV6-5; j_gene: TRBJ2-3; d_gene: TRBD1; abundance: .
CDR3aa: CASSLEGVINQPQHF; CDR3nt: TGCGCCAGCAGCTTGGAGGGGGTGATCAATCAGCCCCAGCATTTT; v_gene: TRBV5-1; j_gene: TRBJ1-5; d_gene: .; abundance: .
CDR3aa: CASSLGREVGNTIYF; CDR3nt: TGTGCCAGCAGCTTGGGCCGGGAGGTCGGAAACACCATATATTTT; v_gene: TRBV5-5; j_gene: TRBJ1-3; d_gene: .; abundance: .
CDR3aa: CASSQGTSAARSSYNEQFF; CDR3nt: TGTGCCAGCAGCCAAGGTACATCGGCAGCGAGGAGCTCCTACAATGAGCAGTTCTTC; v_gene: TRBV4-2; j_gene: TRBJ2-1; d_gene: .; abundance: .
CDR3aa: CASSEDRLFYGYTF; CDR3nt: TGTGCCAGCAGTGAGGACAGGCTCTTCTATGGCTACACCTTC; v_gene: TRBV2; j_gene: TRBJ1-2; d_gene: TRBD1; abundance: few
CDR3aa: CASSQDRGRDEQYF; CDR3nt: TGTGCCAGCAGCCAAGACAGGGGGCGGGACGAGCAGTACTTC; v_gene: TRBV3-1/TRBV3-2; j_gene: TRBJ2-7; d_gene: TRBD1; abundance: .
CDR3aa: CASSYPGTSGTDTQYF; CDR3nt: TGTGCCAGCAGCTACCCCGGGACTAGCGGCACAGATACGCAGTATTTT; v_gene: TRBV3-1/TRBV3-2; j_gene: TRBJ2-3; d_gene: TRBD2; abundance: .
CDR3aa: CASSLDLEFDEQYF; CDR3nt: TGTGCCAGCAGCTTAGATTTAGAATTCGACGAGCAGTACTTC; v_gene: TRBV7-9; j_gene: TRBJ2-7; d_gene: .; abundance: .
CDR3aa: CASSAGQINTGELFF; CDR3nt: TGTGCCAGCAGCGCGGGACAGATAAACACCGGGGAGCTGTTTTTT; v_gene: TRBV9; j_gene: TRBJ2-2; d_gene: TRBD1; abundance: .
CDR3aa: CASSDRDPGDTQYF; CDR3nt: TGTGCCAGCAGTGACAGGGATCCGGGAGATACGCAGTATTTT; v_gene: TRBV6-1; j_gene: TRBJ2-3; d_gene: .; abundance: .
CDR3aa: CASTLSGSDTEAFF; CDR3nt: TGCGCCAGCACCCTCTCCGGGAGCGACACTGAAGCTTTCTTT; v_gene: TRBV23-1; j_gene: TRBJ1-1; d_gene: .; abundance: .
CDR3aa: CASSNSQGENEKLFF; CDR3nt: TGTGCCAGCAGCAACTCACAGGGAGAAAATGAAAAACTGTTTTTT; v_gene: TRBV7-8; j_gene: TRBJ1-4; d_gene: .; abundance: few
CDR3aa: CASSLLGTGDNTEAFF; CDR3nt: TGTGCCAGCAGTTTACTTGGGACAGGCGATAACACTGAAGCTTTCTTT; v_gene: TRBV6-6; j_gene: TRBJ1-1; d_gene: TRBD1; abundance: .
CDR3aa: CASRPSGTGNEKLFF; CDR3nt: TGTGCCAGTCGCCCCTCCGGGACAGGGAATGAAAAACTGTTTTTT; v_gene: TRBV19; j_gene: TRBJ1-4; d_gene: TRBD1; abundance: .
CDR3aa: CASSQAGGRDSPLHF; CDR3nt: TGTGCCAGCAGCCAGGCCGGGGGGAGGGATTCACCCCTCCACTTT; v_gene: TRBV3-1/TRBV3-2; j_gene: TRBJ1-6; d_gene: .; abundance: .
CDR3aa: CASSQAGTGAYEQYF; CDR3nt: TGTGCCAGCAGCCAAGCCGGGACAGGGGCTTATGAGCAGTACTTC; v_gene: TRBV4-2; j_gene: TRBJ2-7; d_gene: TRBD1; abundance: .
CDR3aa: CASSQDIGTSGGTDTQYF; CDR3nt: TGCGCCAGCAGCCAAGATATCGGGACTAGCGGGGGAACAGATACGCAGTATTTT; v_gene: TRBV4-1; j_gene: TRBJ2-3; d_gene: TRBD2; abundance: .
CDR3aa: CASSTGGGSSYEQYF; CDR3nt: TGTGCCAGCAGCACAGGGGGGGGGAGCTCCTACGAGCAGTACTTC; v_gene: TRBV6-6; j_gene: TRBJ2-7; d_gene: .; abundance: .